Presented here are 25 T cell receptor beta chains from one specimen sequenced in a study of blood T cell repertoires in COVID-19. Measured with immunoSEQ multiplex PCR; TCRdb has only the in-frame clones, and not every one. Found here are 240,000 or so clones, approximately 90% of them singletons; the top ten hold around 0.98%. The sample comprised peripheral blood. Every receptor here comes from a middle-aged woman who had recovered from COVID-19.

This clone was counted once. V gene TRBV5-6 combines with J gene TRBJ2-7; 9 bases match TRBD2. CDR1 and CDR2 (germline): SGHDT, YYEEEE. Trimming took 3 bases from V and 3 from J; bases not matched to a gene: 10. CDR3 length equals 16 residues. The CDR3 protein is CASSSSSGNSIYEQYV. The CDR3 DNA reads as TGTGCCAGCAGCTCGTCTAGCGGGAATTCTATCTACGAGCAGTACGTC.

In the case of this clone: The junction departs from germline at one end; a sequencing error may be responsible. The chain couples TRBV11-3 to TRBJ1-2, with D hard to call. This CDR3 region has 13 residues. CDR1 is SGHNT, CDR2 YENEEA, per germline. The CDR3 DNA sequence: TGTGCCAGCAGCTTATTGTCCCGGACTCCCGCGCCCTTC. This translates into CASSLLSRTPAPF.

The chain carries TRBV5-6 and TRBJ1-1, with D perhaps matching TRBD1 (5 bases). The CDR3 consists of 18 residues. Per germline, CDR1 SGHDT and CDR2 YYEEEE. Trimming removed 3 bases from V and 4 bases from J, with 25 bases in between. The CDR3 region has the DNA TGTGCCAGCAGCTGGGGCGCTCCGGGCCCGTTTCCCATCACTGAAGCTTTCTTT. As protein: CASSWGAPGPFPITEAFF.

This rearrangement joins TRBV6-2 or TRBV6-3 to TRBJ2-7; the match to TRBD2 covers 13 bases. Germline assignment: CDR1 MNHEY and CDR2 SVGEGT. This CDR3 is built from 15 residues. Trimming removed 6 bases from V and 5 bases from J; junction bases left unmatched: 7. DNA of the CDR3: TGTGCCAGCAGCCGAGGACTAGCGGGAGTTAACGAGCAGTACGTC. Amino acid sequence: CASSRGLAGVNEQYV.

The chain uses TRBV30 and TRBJ2-1, with 14 bases matching TRBD2. The length of the CDR3 is 17 residues. Germline V CDR1 and CDR2: GTSNPN, SVGIG (reference sequence). Unmatched junction bases numbered 2, after V lost 1 base and J lost 0 bases. The CDR3 sequence is CAWSGGTSGSSYNEQFF. CDR3 bases: TGTGCCTGGAGTGGGGGGACTAGCGGGAGCTCCTACAATGAGCAGTTCTTC.

The count of this clone is one. DNA of the CDR3: TGCAGCGGAGGACTATCCTGGGATGAGCAGTTCTTC. Amino acids: CSGGLSWDEQFF. The gene calls are TRBV29-1 and TRBJ2-1; tentative D call: TRBD2 (6 bases). Trimming shortened V by 7 bases and J by 8 bases, and 15 bases separated the two germline ends. The CDR3 totals 12 residues. Germline V gene data show CDR1 as SQVTM and CDR2 as ANQGSEA.

This chain uses TRBV5-6 with TRBJ2-1; 9 bases are a match to TRBD1. Germline lookup yields CDR1 SGHDT and CDR2 YYEEEE. V shed 4 bases, J shed 4 bases, and the junction held 3 bases outside the gene matches. The CDR3 is 14 amino acids. CDR3 residues: CASSRGQGYNEQFF. CDR3 nucleotides: TGTGCCAGCAGCCGGGGACAGGGTTACAATGAGCAGTTCTTC.

V is TRBV20-1 and J is TRBJ1-2, with TRBD1 matching 9 bases. The ends lost 3 bases at V and 7 bases at J; junction bases unmatched: 6. CDR1 and CDR2 (germline): DFQATT, SNEGSKA (reference sequence). The CDR3 length is 13 residues. For the CDR3, the DNA is TGCAGTGCTAGTGTGGGGACAGGGACTGGCTACACCTTC. As protein: CSASVGTGTGYTF.

The chain links TRBV7-6 to TRBJ2-3, with TRBD2 matching over 11 bases. The CDR3 is made up of 16 amino acids. Trimming cost V 5 bases and J 0 bases; bases outside gene matches: 4. Germline values: CDR1 SGHVS, CDR2 FNYEAQ. This chain's CDR3 is CASSRLAGTSTDTQYF. The CDR3 DNA reads as TGTGCCAGCAGCCGACTAGCGGGAACTAGCACAGATACGCAGTATTTT.

The chain employs TRBV5-1 and TRBJ2-1; D may be TRBD2 (6 bases). The CDR3 totals 14 residues. The V and J ends lost 4 bases and 9 bases respectively, with 17 bases between them. CDR1 SGHRS and CDR2 YFSETQ come from the germline V gene. The CDR3: CASSNRDFSGEQFF. DNA of the CDR3: TGCGCCAGCAGCAACCGGGACTTCTCGGGTGAGCAGTTCTTC.

The chain joins TRBV5-4 to TRBJ2-1; no reliable D call. This CDR3 comprises 14 residues. Per germline, CDR1 SGHNT and CDR2 YYREEE (reference sequence). V was cut by 0 bases and J by 5 bases, with 9 bases left in between. CDR3 protein: CASSLGGNNNEQFF. CDR3 nucleotide sequence: TGTGCCAGCAGCTTGGGTGGCAATAACAATGAGCAGTTCTTC.

This clone was picked up a small number of times. The V call is TRBV4-2, the J call TRBJ2-7; 8 nucleotides align to TRBD1. V gave up 2 bases and J gave up 3 bases; unmatched junction bases: 12. The CDR3 covers 17 residues. Germline V gene lookup returns CDR1 LGHNA and CDR2 YNFKEQ. The CDR3 region has the DNA TGTGCCAGCAGCCAACCGACCGATCCCGGGACAGGCTACGAGCAGTACTTC. It translates to CASSQPTDPGTGYEQYF.

The chain uses TRBV6-2 or TRBV6-3 and TRBJ2-3; TRBD2 aligns across 8 bases. V shed 7 bases and J 6 bases; nucleotides not matched to a gene: 15. From germline, CDR1 is MNHEY and CDR2 SVGEGT. CDR3 length: 16 amino acids. CDR3 protein: CASTPGGDKRADTQYF. CDR3 DNA sequence: TGTGCCAGCACCCCCGGGGGGGACAAGCGGGCGGATACGCAGTATTTT.

CDR3 amino acids: CASTRIGTGDPSNQPQHF. The DNA of the CDR3 is TGTGCCAGTACCCGAATCGGGACAGGGGACCCGAGCAATCAGCCCCAGCATTTT. The rearrangement uses TRBV19 and TRBJ1-5; TRBD1 matches 10 bases. The V gene's germline CDR1 is LNHDA and CDR2 SQIVND (reference sequence). The CDR3 runs 18 residues. V lost 7 bases to trimming and J lost 1 base; unmatched junction nucleotides: 13.

This rearrangement joins TRBV6-1 to TRBJ1-1; D is unclear. The CDR3 length is 13 residues. CDR1 and CDR2 from the germline V gene are MNHNS and SASEGT. Trimming took 2 bases from V and 0 from J, leaving 4 bases between them. This CDR3 is CASSEHLNTEAFF. The CDR3 DNA reads TGTGCCAGCAGTGAACATCTGAACACTGAAGCTTTCTTT.

Only one count was recorded for this clone. The chain uses TRBV14 and TRBJ2-5; D ambiguous. Germline-derived CDR1 and CDR2 are SGHDN and FVKESK. The CDR3 is 11 residues long. Trimming removed 9 bases from V and 3 bases from J, with 8 bases in between. The CDR3 nucleotides are TGTGCCAGGACCCAGGAAGAGACCCAGTACTTC. Its translation is CARTQEETQYF.

This clone has just one count. The chain combines TRBV27 with TRBJ2-1; no firm D call. CDR1 is MNHEY, CDR2 SMNVEV, per germline (reference sequence). The CDR3 is 16 amino acids. Trimming pared 2 bases from V and 9 bases from J, leaving 20 bases between. Here the CDR3 DNA reads TGTGCCAGCAGTTTAAGGATTTGGGCCGACGAAAGTGAGCAGTTCTTC. Translated, it gives CASSLRIWADESEQFF.

CDR3 in amino acids: CASSLNRGREEQFF. CDR3 sequence (DNA): TGTGCCAGCAGTTTGAACAGGGGGCGTGAGGAGCAGTTCTTC. V and J are TRBV27 and TRBJ2-1, with 9 bases aligning to TRBD1. The germline CDR1 and CDR2 sequences are MNHEY and SMNVEV (reference sequence). CDR3 length equals 14 residues. After removal of 3 bases from V and 10 bases from J, the junction contained 7 bases not matched to a gene.

The chain links TRBV6-5 to TRBJ1-2; D is uncertain. This CDR3 has 11 residues. In germline, CDR1 is MNHEY, CDR2 SVGAGI. The V gene lost 2 bases and the J gene lost 8 bases, with 6 bases spanning the gap. For the CDR3, the DNA is TGTGCCAGCAGTTACCCCGGGGGCTACACCTTC. Its translation: CASSYPGGYTF.

The rearrangement links TRBV10-3 to TRBJ1-4; TRBD1 aligns across 11 bases. V shed 6 bases and J 4 bases; nucleotides not matched to a gene: 1. In germline, CDR1 is ENHRY, CDR2 SYGVKD. The CDR3 has 14 amino acids. The CDR3 loop is CAISGTGGNEKLFF. DNA for the CDR3: TGTGCCATCAGCGGGACAGGGGGTAATGAAAAACTGTTTTTT.

The chain employs TRBV18 and TRBJ2-2; D unclear. V lost 2 bases, J lost 0 bases, and 10 bases lay in between. Germline CDR1 is KGHSH and CDR2 is LQKENI. CDR3 size: 16 residues. The CDR3 DNA is TGTGCCAGCTCACCAGCTCGGGTAGCGAACACCGGGGAGCTGTTTTTT. This translates into CASSPARVANTGELFF. The full variable domain, completed using reference TRBV18 and TRBJ2-2, is NAGVMQNPRHLVRRRGQEARLRCSPMKGHSHVYWYRQLPEEGLKFMVYLQKENIIDESGMPKERFSAEFPKEGPSILRIQQVVRGDSAAYFCASSPARVANTGELFFGEGSRLTVL.

The J gene is TRBJ2-3, the V gene TRBV5-6, with D unresolved. The CDR3 extends over 13 amino acids. With 2 bases removed from V and 1 base from J, the gap between germline ends came to 5 bases. Germline V gene lookup returns CDR1 SGHDT and CDR2 YYEEEE. CDR3 nucleotide sequence: TGTGCCAGCAGCTTCTCCCGCACAGATACGCAGTATTTT. This gives the protein CASSFSRTDTQYF. Filled out from reference TRBV5-6 and TRBJ2-3, the complete variable domain reads DAGVTQSPTHLIKTRGQQVTLRCSPKSGHDTVSWYQQALGQGPQFIFQYYEEEERQRGNFPDRFSGHQFPNYSSELNVNALLLGDSALYLCASSFSRTDTQYFGPGTRLTVL.

The V call is TRBV7-2, the J call TRBJ1-2, with D tentatively TRBD1 (5 bases). In germline, CDR1 is SGHTA, CDR2 FQGNSA. V dropped 3 bases and J dropped 8 bases, with 19 bases sitting between them. This CDR3 region has 15 residues. The CDR3 reads CASSLAGGTGYGYTF. The CDR3 DNA sequence: TGTGCCAGCAGCTTGGCTGGGGGGACGGGATACGGCTACACCTTC.

This clone was seen just once. CDR3 sequence reads: CASGEIEAFF. CDR3 coding DNA: TGTGCCAGCGGGGAGATTGAAGCTTTCTTT. The chain couples TRBV5-4 to TRBJ1-1; no reliable D call. Germline V gives CDR1 SGHNT, CDR2 YYREEE (reference sequence). This CDR3 has 10 residues. Trimming shortened V by 7 bases and J by 7 bases, and 8 bases separated the two germline ends.

This chain links TRBV5-8 with TRBJ2-2; tentative D call: TRBD2 (5 bases). Trimming took 4 bases from V and 0 from J, leaving 19 bases between them. Germline CDR1 is SGHTS and CDR2 is YDEGEE. The CDR3 runs 18 residues. In DNA form, the CDR3 reads TGTGCCAGCAGCACCCTAGTCGGCGCCGGGGCGAACACCGGGGAGCTGTTTTTT. This codes for CASSTLVGAGANTGELFF.